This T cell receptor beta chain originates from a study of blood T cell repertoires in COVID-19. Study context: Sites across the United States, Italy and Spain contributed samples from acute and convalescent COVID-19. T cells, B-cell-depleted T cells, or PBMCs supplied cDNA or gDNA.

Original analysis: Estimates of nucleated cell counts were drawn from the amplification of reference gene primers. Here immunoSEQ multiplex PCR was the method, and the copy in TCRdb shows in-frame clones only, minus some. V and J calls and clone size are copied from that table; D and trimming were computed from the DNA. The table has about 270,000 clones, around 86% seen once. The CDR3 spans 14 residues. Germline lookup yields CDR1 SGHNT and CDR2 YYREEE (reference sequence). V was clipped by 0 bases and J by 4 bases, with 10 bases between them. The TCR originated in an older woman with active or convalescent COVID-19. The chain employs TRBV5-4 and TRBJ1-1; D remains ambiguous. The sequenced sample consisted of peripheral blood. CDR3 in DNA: TGTGCCAGCAGCTTGGTGGGCGTCGGCACTGAAGCTTTCTTT. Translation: CASSLVGVGTEAFF.